What follows is one T cell receptor (beta chain) and its context. Profiled with immunoSEQ multiplex PCR; TCRdb holds only in-frame clones, not every one. The data show about 60,000 clones, with 93% seen just once and less than 4.5% held by the top ten. The trim removed 6 bases at V and 2 bases at J, leaving 8 bases unmatched. The germline V gene has CDR1 MDHEN and CDR2 SYDVKM. The CDR3 contains 16 residues. This specimen belongs to a study of T cell changes during pregnancy in multiple sclerosis. The chain links TRBV28 to TRBJ2-1, with TRBD2 matching 9 bases. This clonotype was obtained from a female donor with multiple sclerosis, enrolled in a pregnancy study. Sequenced material: CD8+ T cells from peripheral blood mononuclear cells, taken in the second trimester of pregnancy. CDR3 sequence: CASSPPRGGPYNEQFF. For the CDR3, the DNA is TGTGCCAGCAGCCCCCCGCGGGGGGGCCCCTACAATGAGCAGTTCTTC.